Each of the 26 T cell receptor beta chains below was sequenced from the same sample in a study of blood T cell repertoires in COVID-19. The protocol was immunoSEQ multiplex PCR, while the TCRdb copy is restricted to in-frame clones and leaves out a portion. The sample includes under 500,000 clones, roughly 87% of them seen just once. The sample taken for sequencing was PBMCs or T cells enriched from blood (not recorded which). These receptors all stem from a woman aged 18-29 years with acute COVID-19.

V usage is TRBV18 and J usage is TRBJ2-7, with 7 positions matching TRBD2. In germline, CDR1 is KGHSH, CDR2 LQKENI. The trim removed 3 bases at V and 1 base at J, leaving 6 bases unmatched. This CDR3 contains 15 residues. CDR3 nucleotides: TGTGCCAGCTCACCTAGCGGGTCTATATCCTACGAGCAGTACTTC. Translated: CASSPSGSISYEQYF. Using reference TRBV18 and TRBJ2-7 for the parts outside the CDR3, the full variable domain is NAGVMQNPRHLVRRRGQEARLRCSPMKGHSHVYWYRQLPEEGLKFMVYLQKENIIDESGMPKERFSAEFPKEGPSILRIQQVVRGDSAAYFCASSPSGSISYEQYFGPGTRLTVT.

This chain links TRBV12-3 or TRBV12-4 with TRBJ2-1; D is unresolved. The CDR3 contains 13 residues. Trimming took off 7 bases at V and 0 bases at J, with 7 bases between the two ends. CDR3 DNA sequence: TGTGCCAGCATCGGCGGCTCCTACAATGAGCAGTTCTTC. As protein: CASIGGSYNEQFF.

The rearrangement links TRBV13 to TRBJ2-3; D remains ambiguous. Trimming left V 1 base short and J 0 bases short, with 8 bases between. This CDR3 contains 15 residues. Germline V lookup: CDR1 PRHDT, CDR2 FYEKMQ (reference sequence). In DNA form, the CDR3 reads TGTGCCAGCAGCTTAGATACGGGTAGCACAGATACGCAGTATTTT. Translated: CASSLDTGSTDTQYF.

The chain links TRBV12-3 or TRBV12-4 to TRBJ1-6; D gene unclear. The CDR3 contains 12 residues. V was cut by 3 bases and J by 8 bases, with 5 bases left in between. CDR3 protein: CASSFDYSPLHF. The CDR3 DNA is TGTGCCAGCAGTTTCGACTATTCACCCCTCCACTTT.

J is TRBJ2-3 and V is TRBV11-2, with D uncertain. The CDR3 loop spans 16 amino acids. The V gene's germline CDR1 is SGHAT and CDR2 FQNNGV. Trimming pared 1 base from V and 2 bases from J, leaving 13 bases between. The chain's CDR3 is CASSLGALKYTDTQYF. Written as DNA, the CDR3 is TGTGCCAGCAGCTTAGGAGCCTTAAAATACACAGATACGCAGTATTTT.

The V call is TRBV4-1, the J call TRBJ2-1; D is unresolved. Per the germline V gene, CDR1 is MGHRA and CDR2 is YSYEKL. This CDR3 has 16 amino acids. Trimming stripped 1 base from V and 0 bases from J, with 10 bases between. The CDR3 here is CASSQGLISSYNEQFF. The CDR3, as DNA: TGCGCCAGCAGCCAAGGGTTGATCAGCTCCTACAATGAGCAGTTCTTC.

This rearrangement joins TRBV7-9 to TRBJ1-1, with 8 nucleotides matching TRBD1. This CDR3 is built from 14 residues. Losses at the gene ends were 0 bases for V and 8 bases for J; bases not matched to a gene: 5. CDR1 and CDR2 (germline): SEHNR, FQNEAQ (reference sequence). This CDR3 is CASSLAGTGDEAFF. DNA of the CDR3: TGTGCCAGCAGCTTAGCCGGGACAGGCGACGAAGCTTTCTTT.

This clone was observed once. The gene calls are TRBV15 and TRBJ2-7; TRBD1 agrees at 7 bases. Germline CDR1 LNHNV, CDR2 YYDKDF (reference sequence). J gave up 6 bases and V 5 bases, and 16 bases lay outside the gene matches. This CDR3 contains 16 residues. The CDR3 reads CATSRATTGAPIEQYF. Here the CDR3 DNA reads TGTGCCACCAGCCGGGCGACTACAGGGGCCCCTATCGAGCAGTACTTC.

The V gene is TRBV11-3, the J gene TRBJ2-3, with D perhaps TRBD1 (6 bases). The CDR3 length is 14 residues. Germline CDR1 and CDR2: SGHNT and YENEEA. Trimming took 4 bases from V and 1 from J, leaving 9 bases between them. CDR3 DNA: TGTGCCAGCAGCTCTCACAGGGGCACAGATACGCAGTATTTT. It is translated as CASSSHRGTDTQYF.

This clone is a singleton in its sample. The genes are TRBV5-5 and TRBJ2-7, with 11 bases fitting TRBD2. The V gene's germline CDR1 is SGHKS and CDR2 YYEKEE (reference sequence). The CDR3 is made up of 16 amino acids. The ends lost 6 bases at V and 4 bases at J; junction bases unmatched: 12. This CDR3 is CASTSGALAGVYEQYF. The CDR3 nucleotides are TGTGCCAGCACCTCTGGAGCACTAGCGGGAGTGTACGAGCAGTACTTC.

The CDR3 loop is CASSQDRGFPYNEQFF. In DNA form, the CDR3 reads TGCGCCAGCAGCCAAGATAGAGGGTTTCCCTACAATGAGCAGTTCTTC. The V call is TRBV4-3, the J call TRBJ2-1; weak D call: TRBD2 (5 bases). V dropped 0 bases and J dropped 2 bases, with 11 bases sitting between them. CDR1 is LGHNA, CDR2 YSLEER, per germline. There are 16 residues in the CDR3.

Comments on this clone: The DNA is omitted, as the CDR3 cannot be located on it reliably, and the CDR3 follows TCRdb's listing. The chain's CDR3 is CASRLVGRGSNQPQHF. The V call is TRBV12-2, the J call TRBJ1-5; the table's D call, TRBD1, has no DNA check behind it. TRBV12-2 is a listed pseudogene. The CDR3 extends over 16 residues, inclusive of both ends.

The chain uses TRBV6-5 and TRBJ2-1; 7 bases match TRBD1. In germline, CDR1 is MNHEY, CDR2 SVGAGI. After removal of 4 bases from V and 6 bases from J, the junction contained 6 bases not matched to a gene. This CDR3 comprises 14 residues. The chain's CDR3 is CASSSRAGGNEQFF. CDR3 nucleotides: TGTGCCAGCAGTTCCCGAGCAGGGGGCAATGAGCAGTTCTTC.

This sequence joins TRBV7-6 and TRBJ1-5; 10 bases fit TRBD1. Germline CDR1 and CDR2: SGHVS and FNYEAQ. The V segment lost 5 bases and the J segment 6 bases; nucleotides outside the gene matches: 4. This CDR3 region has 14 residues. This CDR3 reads CASSNRDRGQPQHF. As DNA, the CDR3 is TGTGCCAGCAGCAACCGGGACAGGGGTCAGCCCCAGCATTTT.

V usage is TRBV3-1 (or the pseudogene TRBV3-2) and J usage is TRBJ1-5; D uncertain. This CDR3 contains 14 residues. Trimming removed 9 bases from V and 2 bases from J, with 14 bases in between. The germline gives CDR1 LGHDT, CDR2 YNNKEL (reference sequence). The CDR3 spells CARQNSTGNQPQHF. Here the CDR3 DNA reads TGTGCCAGACAGAATTCTACAGGCAATCAGCCCCAGCATTTT.

The CDR3 region has the DNA TGTGCCAGCAGTTCCGGACAGGGCGGGTCACCCCTCCACTTT. Amino acids: CASSSGQGGSPLHF. The V gene is TRBV6-5, the J gene TRBJ1-6, with 8 nucleotides matching TRBD1. The J segment lost 10 bases and the V segment lost 4 bases, leaving 6 bases of the junction unmatched. This CDR3 comprises 14 residues. Germline V gives CDR1 MNHEY, CDR2 SVGAGI.

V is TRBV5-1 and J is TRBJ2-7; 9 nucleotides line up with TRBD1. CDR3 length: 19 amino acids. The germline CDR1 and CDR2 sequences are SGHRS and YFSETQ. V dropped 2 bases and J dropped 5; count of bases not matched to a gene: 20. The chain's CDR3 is CASSLRSGQGTSGKNEQYF. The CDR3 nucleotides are TGCGCCAGCAGCTTACGTTCGGGACAGGGCACGAGTGGCAAGAACGAGCAGTACTTC.

CDR3 residues: CATSMSWTGKETQYF. CDR3 bases: TGTGCCACCAGCATGAGTTGGACAGGGAAAGAGACCCAGTACTTC. This chain links TRBV15 with TRBJ2-5; 8 nucleotides line up with TRBD1. V lost 4 bases to trimming and J lost 3 bases; unmatched junction nucleotides: 7. Per the germline V gene, CDR1 is LNHNV and CDR2 is YYDKDF (reference sequence). The CDR3 sequence is 15 residues long.

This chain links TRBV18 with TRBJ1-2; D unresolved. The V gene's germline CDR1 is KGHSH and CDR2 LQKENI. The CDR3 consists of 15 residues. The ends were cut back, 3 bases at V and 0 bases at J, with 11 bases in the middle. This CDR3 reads CASSPQQEANYGYTF. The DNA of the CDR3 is TGTGCCAGCTCACCCCAGCAGGAAGCTAACTATGGCTACACCTTC.

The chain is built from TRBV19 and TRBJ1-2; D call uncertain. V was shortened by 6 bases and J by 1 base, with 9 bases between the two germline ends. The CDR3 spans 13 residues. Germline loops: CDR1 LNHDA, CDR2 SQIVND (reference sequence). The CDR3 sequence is CASSADYNYGYTF. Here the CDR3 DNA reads TGTGCCAGTAGCGCGGACTATAACTATGGCTACACCTTC. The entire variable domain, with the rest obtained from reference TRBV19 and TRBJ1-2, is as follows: DGGITQSPKYLFRKEGQNVTLSCEQNLNHDAMYWYRQDPGQGLRLIYYSQIVNDFQKGDIAEGYSVSREKKESFPLTVTSAQKNPTAFYLCASSADYNYGYTFGSGTRLTVV.

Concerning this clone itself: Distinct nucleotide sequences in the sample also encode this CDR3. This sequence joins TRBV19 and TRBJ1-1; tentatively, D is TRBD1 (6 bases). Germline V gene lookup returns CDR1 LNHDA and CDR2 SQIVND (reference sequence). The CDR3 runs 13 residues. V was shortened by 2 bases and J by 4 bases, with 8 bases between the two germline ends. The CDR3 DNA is TGTGCCAGTAGTATACAAGGGGGCACTGAAGCTTTCTTT. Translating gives CASSIQGGTEAFF.

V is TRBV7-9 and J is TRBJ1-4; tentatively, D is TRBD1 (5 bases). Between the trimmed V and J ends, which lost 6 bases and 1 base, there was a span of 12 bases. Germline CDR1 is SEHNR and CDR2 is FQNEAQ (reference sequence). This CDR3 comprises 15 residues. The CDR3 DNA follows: TGTGCCAGCAGTGTCCAGGGAGGAACTAATGAAAAACTGTTTTTT. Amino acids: CASSVQGGTNEKLFF.

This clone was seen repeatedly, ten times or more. The CDR3 is CASSPPTRDEQFF. The DNA for the CDR3 is TGTGCCAGCAGCCCACCAACTAGAGATGAGCAGTTCTTC. V and J are TRBV7-2 and TRBJ2-1; TRBD2 might be the D (5 bases). This CDR3 is 13 amino acids long. The germline V and J ends were trimmed by 5 bases and 8 bases, with 13 bases remaining between them. Per the germline V gene, CDR1 is SGHTA and CDR2 is FQGNSA.

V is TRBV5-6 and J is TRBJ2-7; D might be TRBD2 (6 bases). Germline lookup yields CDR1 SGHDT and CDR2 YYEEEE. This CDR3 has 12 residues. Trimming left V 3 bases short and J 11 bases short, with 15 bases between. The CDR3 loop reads CASSWDSQGEYF. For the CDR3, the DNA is TGTGCCAGCAGCTGGGACTCCCAAGGGGAGTACTTC.

The CDR3: CASSYSSGGGQPQHF. The CDR3 bases are TGTGCCAGCAGTTACTCGTCAGGGGGTGGACAGCCCCAGCATTTT. The chain has TRBV6-5 and TRBJ1-5; 7 positions match TRBD1. The germline V gene has CDR1 MNHEY and CDR2 SVGAGI. Unmatched junction bases numbered 6, after V lost 0 bases and J lost 7 bases. This CDR3 is 15 amino acids long.

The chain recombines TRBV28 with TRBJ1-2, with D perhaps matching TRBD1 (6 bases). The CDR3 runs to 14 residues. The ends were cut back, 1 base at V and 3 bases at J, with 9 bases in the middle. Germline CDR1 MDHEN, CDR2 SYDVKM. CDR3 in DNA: TGTGCCAGCAGTTTATATGCAGGGGACTATGGCTACACCTTC. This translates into CASSLYAGDYGYTF.